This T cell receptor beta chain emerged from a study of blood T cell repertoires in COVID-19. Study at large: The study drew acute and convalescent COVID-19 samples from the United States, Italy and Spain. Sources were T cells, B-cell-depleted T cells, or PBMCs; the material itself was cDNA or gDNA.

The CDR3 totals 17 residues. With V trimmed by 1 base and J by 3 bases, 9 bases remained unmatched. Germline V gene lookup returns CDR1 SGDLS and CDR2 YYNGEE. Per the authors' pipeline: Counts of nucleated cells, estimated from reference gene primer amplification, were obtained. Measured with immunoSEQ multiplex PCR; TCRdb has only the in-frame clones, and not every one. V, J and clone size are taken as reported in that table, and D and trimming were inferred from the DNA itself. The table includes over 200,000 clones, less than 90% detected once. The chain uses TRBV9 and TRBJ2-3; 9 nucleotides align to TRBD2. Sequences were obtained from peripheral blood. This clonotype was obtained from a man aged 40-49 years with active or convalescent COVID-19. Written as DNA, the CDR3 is TGTGCCAGCAGCGTATACCTGGGACTAGCAGAGACAGATACGCAGTATTTT. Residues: CASSVYLGLAETDTQYF.